The source of this TCR beta chain is a study of T-cell memory formation after mild COVID-19. At the level of the study: Clustering of TCRs was largely donor specific.

TCR alpha and TCR beta cDNA libraries with sample barcodes and UMIs came from 5'RACE using constant-segment primers. A single record per CDR3 protein comes from TCRdb applying MiXCR to the 5' RACE reads. Altogether 250,000 to 300,000 distinct CDR3 sequences are present, about a sixth being singletons, with the ten largest covering roughly 20%. This clonotype has just a few counts. Material for sequencing was PBMCs or a T cell subset sorted from them (not recorded which). The sequence derives from a man in his late teens or twenties who had mild COVID-19 (a few samples of this study predate the infection). Cell type and time point are not known.

Here the CDR3 reads CSVEDYGVGNEQFF. DNA for the CDR3: TGCAGCGTTGAAGACTACGGGGTAGGTAATGAGCAGTTCTTC. This rearrangement joins TRBV29-1 to TRBJ2-1, with D perhaps matching TRBD2 (5 bases). Trimming shortened V by 0 bases and J by 7 bases, and 13 bases separated the two germline ends. From germline, CDR1 is SQVTM and CDR2 ANQGSEA. The CDR3 loop spans 14 amino acids.